Listed here is a single T cell receptor (beta chain). The length of the CDR3 is 16 residues. With 1 base removed from V and 4 bases from J, the gap between germline ends came to 17 bases. Germline CDR1 and CDR2: MGHRA and YSYEKL. This entry comes from a study of technical replicates of blood from a few donors. The repertoire was sequenced with immunoSEQ multiplex PCR; TCRdb's copy has only in-frame clones and lacks some. The data contain about 84,000 clones, less than 95% of them seen just once; the ten biggest clones take up roughly 0.25%. The sample taken for sequencing was T cells isolated from PBMCs. This clonotype was obtained from a human donor in good health. The chain uses TRBV4-1 and TRBJ2-7; tentatively, D is TRBD2 (6 bases). CDR3 residues: CASSQVLGRREYEQYF. In DNA, the CDR3 is TGCGCCAGCAGCCAAGTCCTAGGGAGGCGGGAATACGAGCAGTACTTC.